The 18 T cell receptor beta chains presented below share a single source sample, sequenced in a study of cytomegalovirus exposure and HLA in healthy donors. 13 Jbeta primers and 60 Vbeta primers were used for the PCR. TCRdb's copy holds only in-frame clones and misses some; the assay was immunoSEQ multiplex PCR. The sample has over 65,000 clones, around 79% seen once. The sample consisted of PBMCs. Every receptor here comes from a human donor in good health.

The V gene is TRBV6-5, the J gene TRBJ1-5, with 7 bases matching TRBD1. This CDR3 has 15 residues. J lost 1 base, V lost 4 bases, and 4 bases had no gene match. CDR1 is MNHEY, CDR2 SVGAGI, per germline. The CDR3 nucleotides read TGTGCCAGCAGTTCCACAGGGGCAAGCAATCAGCCCCAGCATTTT. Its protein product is CASSSTGASNQPQHF.

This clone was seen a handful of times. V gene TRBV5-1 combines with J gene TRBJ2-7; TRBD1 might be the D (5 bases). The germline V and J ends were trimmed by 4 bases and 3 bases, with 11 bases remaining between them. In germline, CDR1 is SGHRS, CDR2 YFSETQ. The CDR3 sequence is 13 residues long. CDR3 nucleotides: TGCGCCAGCAGCCCTCAGGGCGACTACGAGCAGTACTTC. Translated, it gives CASSPQGDYEQYF.

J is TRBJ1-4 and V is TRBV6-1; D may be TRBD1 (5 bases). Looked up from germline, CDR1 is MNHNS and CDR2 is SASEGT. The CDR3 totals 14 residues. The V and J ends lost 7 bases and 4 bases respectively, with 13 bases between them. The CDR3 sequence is CASKVQVVNEKLFF. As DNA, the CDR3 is TGTGCCAGCAAAGTACAGGTCGTTAATGAAAAACTGTTTTTT.

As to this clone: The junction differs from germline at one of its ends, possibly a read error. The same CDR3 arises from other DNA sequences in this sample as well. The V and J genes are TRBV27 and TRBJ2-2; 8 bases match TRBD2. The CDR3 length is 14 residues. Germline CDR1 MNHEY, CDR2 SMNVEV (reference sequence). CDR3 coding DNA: TGTGCCAGTAGTTTATCGGGGGGGTACGGGGAGCTGTTTTTT. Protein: CASSLSGGYGELFF.

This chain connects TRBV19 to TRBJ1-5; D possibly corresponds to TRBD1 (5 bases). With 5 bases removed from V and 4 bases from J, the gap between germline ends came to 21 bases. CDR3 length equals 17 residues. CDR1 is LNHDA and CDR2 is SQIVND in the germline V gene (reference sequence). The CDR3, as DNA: TGTGCCAGTAGTCCACACCTAGGACAAGCAGCAAATCAGCCCCAGCATTTT. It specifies CASSPHLGQAANQPQHF.

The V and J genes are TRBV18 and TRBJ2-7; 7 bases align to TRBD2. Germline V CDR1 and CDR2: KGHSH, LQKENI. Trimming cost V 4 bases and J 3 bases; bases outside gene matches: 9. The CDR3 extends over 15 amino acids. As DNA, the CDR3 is TGTGCCAGCTCACGGAGCGGGGCGGGGGACTACGAGCAGTACTTC. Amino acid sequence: CASSRSGAGDYEQYF.

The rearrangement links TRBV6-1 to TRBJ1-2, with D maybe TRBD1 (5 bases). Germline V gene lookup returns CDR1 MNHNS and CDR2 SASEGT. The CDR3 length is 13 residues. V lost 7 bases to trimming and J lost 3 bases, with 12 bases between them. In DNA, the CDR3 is TGTGCCAGCACCCTGTCAGGGCACTATGGCTACACCTTC. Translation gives CASTLSGHYGYTF.

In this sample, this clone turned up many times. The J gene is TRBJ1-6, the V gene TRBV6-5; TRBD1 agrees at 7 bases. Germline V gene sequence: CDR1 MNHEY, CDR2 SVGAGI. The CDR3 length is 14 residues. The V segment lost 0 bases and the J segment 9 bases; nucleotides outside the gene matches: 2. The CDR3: CASSYSGGASPLHF. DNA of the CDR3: TGTGCCAGCAGTTACTCAGGGGGCGCTTCACCCCTCCACTTT.

CDR3 residues: CASSYRETDEAFF. CDR3 sequence (DNA): TGTGCCAGCAGTTACCGGGAAACGGATGAAGCTTTCTTT. The rearrangement joins TRBV27 to TRBJ1-1, with D uncertain. With 4 bases removed from V and 7 bases from J, the gap between germline ends came to 13 bases. Germline CDR1 is MNHEY and CDR2 is SMNVEV (reference sequence). This CDR3 spans 13 amino acids.

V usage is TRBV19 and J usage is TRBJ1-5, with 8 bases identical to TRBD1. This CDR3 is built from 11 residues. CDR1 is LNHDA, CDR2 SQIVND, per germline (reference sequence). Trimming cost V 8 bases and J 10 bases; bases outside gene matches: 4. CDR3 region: CASEDRGPQHF. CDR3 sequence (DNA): TGTGCCAGTGAAGACAGGGGTCCCCAGCATTTT. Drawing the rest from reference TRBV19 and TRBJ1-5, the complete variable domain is DGGITQSPKYLFRKEGQNVTLSCEQNLNHDAMYWYRQDPGQGLRLIYYSQIVNDFQKGDIAEGYSVSREKKESFPLTVTSAQKNPTAFYLCASEDRGPQHFGDGTRLSIL.

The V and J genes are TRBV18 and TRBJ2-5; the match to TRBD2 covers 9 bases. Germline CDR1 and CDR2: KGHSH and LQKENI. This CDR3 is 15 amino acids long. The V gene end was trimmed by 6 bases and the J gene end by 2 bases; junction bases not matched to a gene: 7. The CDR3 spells CASSQSGGNQETQYF. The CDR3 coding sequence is TGTGCCAGCTCCCAAAGCGGGGGGAATCAAGAGACCCAGTACTTC.

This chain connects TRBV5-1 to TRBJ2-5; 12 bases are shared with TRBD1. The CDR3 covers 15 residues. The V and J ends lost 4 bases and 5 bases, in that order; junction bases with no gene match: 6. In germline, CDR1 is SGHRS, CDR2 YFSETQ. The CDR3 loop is CASSVGTGGLETQYF. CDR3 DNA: TGCGCCAGCAGCGTGGGGACAGGGGGCCTGGAGACCCAGTACTTC.

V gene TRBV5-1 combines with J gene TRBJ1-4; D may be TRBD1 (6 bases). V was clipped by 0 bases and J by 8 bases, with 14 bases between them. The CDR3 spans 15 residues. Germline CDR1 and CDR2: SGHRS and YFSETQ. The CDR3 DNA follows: TGCGCCAGCAGCTTGGACCCACAGGGACGGGAAAAACTGTTTTTT. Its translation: CASSLDPQGREKLFF.

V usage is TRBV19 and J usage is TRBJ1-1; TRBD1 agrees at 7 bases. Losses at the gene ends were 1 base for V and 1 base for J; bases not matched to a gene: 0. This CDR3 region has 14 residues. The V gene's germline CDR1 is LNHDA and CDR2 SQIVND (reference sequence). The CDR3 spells CASSIGDRNTEAFF. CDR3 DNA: TGTGCCAGTAGTATAGGGGACAGGAACACTGAAGCTTTCTTT.

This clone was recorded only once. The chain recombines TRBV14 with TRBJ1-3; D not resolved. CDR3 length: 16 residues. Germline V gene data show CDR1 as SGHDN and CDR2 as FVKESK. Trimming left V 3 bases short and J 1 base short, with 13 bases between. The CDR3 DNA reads TGTGCCAGCAGCCAGCAACGAGTAACGTCTGGAAACACCATATATTTT. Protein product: CASSQQRVTSGNTIYF.

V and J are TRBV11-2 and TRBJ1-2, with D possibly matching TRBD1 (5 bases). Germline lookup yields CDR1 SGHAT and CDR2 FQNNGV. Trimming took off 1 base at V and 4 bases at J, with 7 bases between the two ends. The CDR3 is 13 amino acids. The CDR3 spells CASSLGQLYGYTF. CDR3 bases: TGTGCCAGCAGCTTAGGACAGCTCTATGGCTACACCTTC.

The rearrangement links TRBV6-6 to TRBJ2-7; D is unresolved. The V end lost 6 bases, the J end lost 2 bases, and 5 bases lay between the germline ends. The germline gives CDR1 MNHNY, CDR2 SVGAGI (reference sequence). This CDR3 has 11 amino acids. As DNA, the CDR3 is TGTGCCAGCAGCCACACCTACGAGCAGTACTTC. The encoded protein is CASSHTYEQYF.

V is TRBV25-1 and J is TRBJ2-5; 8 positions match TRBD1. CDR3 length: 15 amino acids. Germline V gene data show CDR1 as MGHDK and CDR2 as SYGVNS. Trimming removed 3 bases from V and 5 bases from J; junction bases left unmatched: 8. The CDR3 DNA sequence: TGTGCCAGCAGTGACCCCGGACAGGGCTGGGAGACCCAGTACTTC. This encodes CASSDPGQGWETQYF.